The 30 T cell receptor beta chains given below trace back to one sample, sequenced in a study of blood T cell repertoires in COVID-19. Repertoires were generated with immunoSEQ multiplex PCR, while TCRdb's copy carries only in-frame clones and drops some. The table includes about 170,000 clones, roughly 90% detected once. Sequences were obtained from peripheral blood. The receptors originated from a man in his 60s with acute or convalescent COVID-19.

This chain connects TRBV24-1 to TRBJ2-2; D gene ambiguous. The CDR3 loop spans 14 amino acids. The V and J ends lost 4 bases and 7 bases respectively, with 12 bases between them. Germline V gives CDR1 KGHDR, CDR2 SFDVKD. The CDR3 protein is CATSDPGSGGELFF. CDR3 nucleotide sequence: TGTGCCACCAGTGACCCCGGGTCGGGCGGGGAGCTGTTTTTT.

This chain joins TRBV5-1 and TRBJ1-1; tentatively, D is TRBD1 (6 bases). Germline lookup yields CDR1 SGHRS and CDR2 YFSETQ. This CDR3 comprises 15 residues. V lost 1 base and J 1 base, leaving 11 bases between the germline ends. CDR3 DNA sequence: TGCGCCAGCAGCTTGACAGGGTCCCCGAACACTGAAGCTTTCTTT. It codes for CASSLTGSPNTEAFF.

The V and J genes are TRBV7-6 and TRBJ2-2; 8 nucleotides align to TRBD2. The V gene's germline CDR1 is SGHVS and CDR2 FNYEAQ. The CDR3 contains 15 residues. V lost 6 bases, J lost 1 base, and 4 bases stayed unmatched. Written as DNA, the CDR3 is TGTGCCAGCAGTCCCAGCGGGGGGAACACCGGGGAGCTGTTTTTT. This sequence encodes CASSPSGGNTGELFF.

The chain employs TRBV3-1 (or the pseudogene TRBV3-2) and TRBJ1-2, with D unclear. Trimming left V 0 bases short and J 4 bases short, with 9 bases between. This CDR3 has 14 residues. CDR1 is LGHDT, CDR2 YNNKEL, per germline (reference sequence). The CDR3 nucleotides are TGTGCCAGCAGCCAAGATCGTATCCGCTATGGCTACACCTTC. Translation gives CASSQDRIRYGYTF.

The gene calls are TRBV6-6 and TRBJ1-1; TRBD1 is a possible D gene (6 bases). There are 13 residues in the CDR3. Germline values: CDR1 MNHNY, CDR2 SVGAGI (reference sequence). The V end lost 8 bases, the J end lost 4 bases, and 14 bases lay between the germline ends. The CDR3 region is CASGTGLRTEAFF. CDR3 coding DNA: TGTGCCAGCGGTACAGGGTTGCGCACTGAAGCTTTCTTT.

The gene calls are TRBV9 and TRBJ1-6; 9 positions match TRBD1. The germline CDR1 and CDR2 sequences are SGDLS and YYNGEE. Germline trimming cut 3 bases from V and 7 bases from J; bases unmatched to any gene: 5. The CDR3 is made up of 15 amino acids. The CDR3 bases are TGTGCCAGCAGCGCCCGGACAGGGGCGAATTCACCCCTCCACTTT. This translates into CASSARTGANSPLHF.

The V and J genes are TRBV9 and TRBJ2-3; possible D gene TRBD1, 7 bases. V lost 3 bases, J lost 0 bases, and 11 bases lay in between. The length of the CDR3 is 15 residues. The germline V gene has CDR1 SGDLS and CDR2 YYNGEE. CDR3 residues: CASSEQGTSTDTQYF. CDR3 bases: TGTGCCAGCAGCGAACAGGGGACTAGCACAGATACGCAGTATTTT. Full variable domain (remainder filled in from reference TRBV9 and TRBJ2-3): DSGVTQTPKHLITATGQRVTLRCSPRSGDLSVYWYQQSLDQGLQFLIQYYNGEERAKGNILERFSAQQFPDLHSELNLSSLELGDSALYFCASSEQGTSTDTQYFGPGTRLTVL.

The V and J genes are TRBV2 and TRBJ1-6; TRBD1 agrees at 8 bases. Looked up from germline, CDR1 is SNHLY and CDR2 is FYNNEI. This CDR3 contains 13 residues. The V gene end was trimmed by 2 bases and the J gene end by 13 bases; junction bases not matched to a gene: 4. CDR3 sequence reads: CASSEQGASPLHF. CDR3 coding DNA: TGTGCCAGCAGTGAACAGGGGGCGTCCCCCCTCCACTTT.

The J gene is TRBJ2-7, the V gene TRBV9, with 13 positions matching TRBD2. The germline V gene has CDR1 SGDLS and CDR2 YYNGEE. CDR3 length equals 15 residues. Trimming cost V 3 bases and J 2 bases; bases outside gene matches: 2. The CDR3 bases are TGTGCCAGCAGCGAGACTAGCGGGAGGACCTACGAGCAGTACTTC. It yields the protein CASSETSGRTYEQYF.

V gene TRBV3-1 (or the pseudogene TRBV3-2) combines with J gene TRBJ2-1, with TRBD2 identical over 13 bases. The CDR3 is 16 residues long. CDR1 is LGHDT, CDR2 YNNKEL, per germline (reference sequence). The junction had 12 bases not matched to a gene; V was cut back by 4 bases and J by 12 bases. In DNA form, the CDR3 reads TGTGCCAGCAGCCCCCTCGGACTAGCGGGGGCCGGTTGGCAGTTCTTC. Its translation is CASSPLGLAGAGWQFF.

This rearrangement joins TRBV7-9 to TRBJ1-1, with TRBD1 identical over 7 bases. This CDR3 comprises 13 residues. Germline-derived CDR1 and CDR2 are SEHNR and FQNEAQ (reference sequence). V was pared by 6 bases and J by 4 bases, with 5 bases of the junction left unmatched. CDR3 in DNA: TGTGCCAGCAGAAGGGACAGCTTCACTGAAGCTTTCTTT. The encoded protein is CASRRDSFTEAFF.

The chain joins TRBV6-5 to TRBJ2-7; the match to TRBD1 covers 7 bases. V lost 10 bases and J lost 1; bases outside the gene matches: 7. CDR1 and CDR2 from the germline V gene are MNHEY and SVGAGI. This CDR3 is 13 amino acids long. CDR3 region: CATRQGLSYEQYV. CDR3 in DNA: TGTGCCACCCGACAGGGTTTGTCCTACGAGCAGTACGTC.

V is TRBV6-6 and J is TRBJ2-1; 9 bases are shared with TRBD1. Germline CDR1 reads MNHNY; CDR2 reads SVGAGI (reference sequence). V trimming: 6 bases; J trimming: 5 bases; junction bases outside the gene matches: 5. The CDR3 totals 14 residues. As DNA, the CDR3 is TGTGCCAGCAGGGGACAGGGAGAGAACAATGAGCAGTTCTTC. Its protein product is CASRGQGENNEQFF.

The chain joins TRBV27 to TRBJ2-3; 7 nucleotides line up with TRBD1. Germline V gene lookup returns CDR1 MNHEY and CDR2 SMNVEV (reference sequence). Trimming removed 0 bases from V and 4 bases from J; junction bases left unmatched: 16. The length of the CDR3 is 19 residues. CDR3 protein: CASSLSMRGQGQRADTQYF. CDR3 bases: TGTGCCAGCAGTTTATCGATGCGAGGGCAGGGACAGAGGGCAGATACGCAGTATTTT.

The DNA of the CDR3 is TGCGCCAGCAGCCCCGGGACAGGGGGCGCGGCCGGGGAGCTGTTTTTT. This codes for CASSPGTGGAAGELFF. V and J are TRBV4-1 and TRBJ2-2, with 12 bases lining up with TRBD1. The CDR3 is 16 residues long. Germline CDR1 is MGHRA and CDR2 is YSYEKL. V was pared by 4 bases and J by 6 bases, with 6 bases of the junction left unmatched.

The genes are TRBV4-1 and TRBJ2-2, with TRBD1 matching over 7 bases. Germline V gene sequence: CDR1 MGHRA, CDR2 YSYEKL. V lost 4 bases and J lost 2; bases outside the gene matches: 7. The CDR3 extends over 16 amino acids. CDR3 bases: TGCGCCAGCAGCCGCACCGGGACAGTCAACACCGGGGAGCTGTTTTTT. Protein sequence: CASSRTGTVNTGELFF.

This chain links TRBV19 with TRBJ1-5, with 7 bases that match TRBD1. The V and J ends lost 5 bases and 2 bases, in that order; junction bases with no gene match: 9. CDR1 is LNHDA, CDR2 SQIVND, per germline (reference sequence). The CDR3 runs 16 residues. DNA for the CDR3: TGTGCCAGTAGTTTCAGGGAACAGGGGCGCAATCAGCCCCAGCATTTT. This gives the protein CASSFREQGRNQPQHF.

CDR3 in amino acids: CASSVVAGANVLTF. In DNA, the CDR3 is TGTGCCAGCAGCGTAGTAGCCGGGGCCAACGTCCTGACTTTC. The rearrangement links TRBV9 to TRBJ2-6; D not certain. This CDR3 region has 14 residues. The germline V gene has CDR1 SGDLS and CDR2 YYNGEE. V was shortened by 0 bases and J by 4 bases, with 5 bases between the two germline ends.

This clone came up a few times. The chain employs TRBV9 and TRBJ2-2, with D tentatively TRBD2 (6 bases). CDR1 is SGDLS, CDR2 YYNGEE, per germline. V shed 5 bases and J shed 2 bases, with 13 bases lying between them. The CDR3 extends over 15 amino acids. The CDR3 DNA sequence: TGTGCCAGCAGGAAGGGAGGACTAAACACCGGGGAGCTGTTTTTT. Translated, it gives CASRKGGLNTGELFF.

The chain links TRBV19 to TRBJ2-1; TRBD2 matches 9 bases. V trimming: 3 bases; J trimming: 3 bases; junction bases outside the gene matches: 6. This CDR3 is 16 amino acids long. CDR1 and CDR2 (germline): LNHDA, SQIVND (reference sequence). The CDR3 protein is CASSIWGTSSYNEQFF. In nucleotides, the CDR3 is TGTGCCAGTAGTATTTGGGGGACTAGCAGCTACAATGAGCAGTTCTTC.

The chain joins TRBV7-9 to TRBJ1-2, with a weak D call TRBD1 (6 bases). V lost 2 bases, J lost 4 bases, and 11 bases lay in between. Germline V gene lookup returns CDR1 SEHNR and CDR2 FQNEAQ (reference sequence). The CDR3 totals 14 residues. The CDR3 sequence is CASSLKDSVYGYTF. Written as DNA, the CDR3 is TGTGCCAGCAGCTTAAAGGACAGCGTCTATGGCTACACCTTC.

The V call is TRBV28, the J call TRBJ1-3; a possible D gene is TRBD1 (6 bases). The CDR3 covers 16 residues. V lost 6 bases and J lost 0, with 15 bases in between. From germline, CDR1 is MDHEN and CDR2 SYDVKM. The CDR3 region has the DNA TGTGCCAGCAGGGGGGGGCGGGCCCTCTCTGGAAACACCATATATTTT. Residues: CASRGGRALSGNTIYF.

Here the CDR3 reads CASSEREVPLHF. In DNA, the CDR3 is TGTGCCAGCAGTGAACGCGAGGTTCCCCTCCACTTT. The chain employs TRBV2 and TRBJ1-6, with D hard to call. CDR1 is SNHLY, CDR2 FYNNEI, per germline. This CDR3 region has 12 residues. Trimming removed 2 bases from V and 13 bases from J, with 9 bases in between.

The chain links TRBV4-1 to TRBJ1-4; TRBD1 might be the D (6 bases). CDR1 and CDR2 from the germline V gene are MGHRA and YSYEKL. Trimming stripped 0 bases from V and 8 bases from J, with 13 bases between. The CDR3 loop spans 15 amino acids. In DNA form, the CDR3 reads TGCGCCAGCAGCCAAGATGTAAGGGGGGGCGAAAAACTGTTTTTT. Protein: CASSQDVRGGEKLFF.

The V and J genes are TRBV4-2 and TRBJ1-2; D perhaps matches TRBD1 (6 bases). Trimming cost V 2 bases and J 4 bases, with 26 bases left between them. Germline CDR1 is LGHNA and CDR2 is YNFKEQ. CDR3 length equals 19 residues. The CDR3: CASSQYPVGRGPLGYGYTF. DNA for the CDR3: TGTGCCAGCAGCCAATACCCGGTGGGCAGGGGACCTCTCGGCTATGGCTACACCTTC.

The V and J genes are TRBV5-6 and TRBJ1-2; no clear D. Looked up from germline, CDR1 is SGHDT and CDR2 is YYEEEE. The CDR3 consists of 13 residues. Trimming left V 0 bases short and J 4 bases short, with 7 bases between. The CDR3 DNA follows: TGTGCCAGCAGCTTGGACAGCTTCTATGGCTACACCTTC. Protein sequence: CASSLDSFYGYTF.

The table lists this clone with a count of one. The V gene is TRBV30, the J gene TRBJ1-1, with 7 bases lining up with TRBD1. The V gene's germline CDR1 is GTSNPN and CDR2 SVGIG (reference sequence). The CDR3 runs 14 residues. The V segment lost 5 bases and the J segment 1 base; nucleotides outside the gene matches: 7. The CDR3 here is CAWGQGERNTEAFF. Here the CDR3 DNA reads TGTGCCTGGGGTCAGGGGGAACGGAACACTGAAGCTTTCTTT.

This clone turned up a few times. The rearrangement links TRBV3-1 (or the pseudogene TRBV3-2) to TRBJ1-5, with a weak D call TRBD1 (6 bases). The germline V gene encodes CDR1 LGHDT and CDR2 YNNKEL (reference sequence). Trimming left V 1 base short and J 2 bases short, with 6 bases between. The CDR3 contains 14 residues. The CDR3 region is CASSQGTGNQPQHF. The CDR3 bases are TGTGCCAGCAGCCAAGGGACAGGCAATCAGCCCCAGCATTTT.

V gene TRBV2 combines with J gene TRBJ2-2, with D maybe TRBD1 (6 bases). With 10 bases removed from V and 2 bases from J, the gap between germline ends came to 17 bases. This CDR3 region has 15 residues. Germline V gene lookup returns CDR1 SNHLY and CDR2 FYNNEI. The CDR3 protein is CAIRGQGGNTGELFF. The DNA for the CDR3 is TGTGCCATCAGGGGACAAGGGGGAAACACCGGGGAGCTGTTTTTT. The full variable domain, rest sourced from reference TRBV2 and TRBJ2-2, is EPEVTQTPSHQVTQMGQEVILRCVPISNHLYFYWYRQILGQKVEFLVSFYNNEISEKSEIFDDQFSVERPDGSNFTLKIRSTKLEDSAMYFCAIRGQGGNTGELFFGEGSRLTVL.

The chain recombines TRBV6-1 with TRBJ1-5; D is possibly TRBD1 (6 bases). The CDR3 spans 16 residues. Per the germline V gene, CDR1 is MNHNS and CDR2 is SASEGT. The ends were cut back, 3 bases at V and 2 bases at J, with 14 bases in the middle. The CDR3: CASSDGTGRGNQPQHF. As DNA, the CDR3 is TGTGCCAGCAGTGACGGAACAGGGCGAGGCAATCAGCCCCAGCATTTT.